This T cell receptor (beta chain) was profiled in a study of blood T cell repertoires in COVID-19. As for the study in general: The analysed material was cDNA or gDNA that came from T cells, B-cell-depleted T cells, or PBMCs.

In the original processing: Amplification of reference gene primers was used by the study to estimate nucleated cell counts. The data were produced by immunoSEQ multiplex PCR, yet TCRdb's version contains in-frame clones alone and is incomplete. V, J and clone size are taken as reported in that table, and D and trimming were inferred from the DNA itself. The sample has around 40,000 clones, about nine tenths seen once; the top ten hold 6.5% to 9%. The germline V gene encodes CDR1 SNHLY and CDR2 FYNNEI. The V gene lost 11 bases and the J gene lost 3 bases, with 13 bases spanning the gap. The length of the CDR3 is 12 residues.

The sequenced material came from peripheral blood. The chain recombines TRBV2 with TRBJ1-2, with TRBD1 as a possible D gene (5 bases). The origin of this receptor is a man aged 55 to 69 with active COVID-19. The CDR3: CACTDNDYGYTF. The CDR3 DNA is TGTGCCTGTACGGACAACGACTATGGCTACACCTTC.